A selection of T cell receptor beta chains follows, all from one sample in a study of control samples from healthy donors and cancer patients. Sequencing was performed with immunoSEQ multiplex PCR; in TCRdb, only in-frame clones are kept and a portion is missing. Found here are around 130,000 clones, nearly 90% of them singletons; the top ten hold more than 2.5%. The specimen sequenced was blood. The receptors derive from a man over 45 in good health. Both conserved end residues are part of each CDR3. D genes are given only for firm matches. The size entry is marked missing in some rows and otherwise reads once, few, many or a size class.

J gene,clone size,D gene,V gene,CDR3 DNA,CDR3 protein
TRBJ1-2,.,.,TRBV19,TGTGCCAGTAGTCACCAGACCACAACCTTTAACTATGGCTACACCTTC,CASSHQTTTFNYGYTF
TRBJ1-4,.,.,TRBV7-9,TGTGCCAGCAACGAGATAGCGACGGCAACTAATGAAAAACTGTTTTTT,CASNEIATATNEKLFF
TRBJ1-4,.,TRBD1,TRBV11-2,TGTGCCAGCAGCCTCGAGGGGACAGGGGGTTTTGAAAAACTGTTTTTT,CASSLEGTGGFEKLFF
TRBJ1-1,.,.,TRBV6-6,TGTGCCAGCAGTTCGGCAGGCGGCATGAACACTGAAGCTTTCTTT,CASSSAGGMNTEAFF
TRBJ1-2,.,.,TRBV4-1,TGCGCCAGCAGCCCGACTGACAAAGCTAACTATGGCTACACCTTC,CASSPTDKANYGYTF
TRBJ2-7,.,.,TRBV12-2,TGTGCAAGTCGATCTGCGAAGGGGGCAGTCTACGAGCAGTACTTC,CASRSAKGAVYEQYF
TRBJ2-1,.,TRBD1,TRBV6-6,TGTGCCAGCAGCAAGGGACAGGGTTTCGACAATGAGCAGTTCTTC,CASSKGQGFDNEQFF
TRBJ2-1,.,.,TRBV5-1,TGCGCCAGCAGCTTGGCCGGGGAGAGCTCCTACAATGAGCAGTTCTTC,CASSLAGESSYNEQFF
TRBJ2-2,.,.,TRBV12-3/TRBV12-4,TGTGCCAGCATCTACCAAGACACCGGGGAGCTGTTTTTT,CASIYQDTGELFF
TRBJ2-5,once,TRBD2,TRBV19,TGTGCCAGAGAGGATGCGGGACTAGAGGTTGGGACCCAGTACTTC,CAREDAGLEVGTQYF
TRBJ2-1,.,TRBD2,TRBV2,TGTGCCAGCAGTCTTCTAGCGGGGGCCTACAATGAGCAGTTCTTC,CASSLLAGAYNEQFF
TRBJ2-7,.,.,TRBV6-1,TGTGCCAGCAGTGAATGGTACAGATCTCCGATGGGGTACGAGCAGTACTTC,CASSEWYRSPMGYEQYF
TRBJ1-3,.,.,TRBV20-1,TGCAGTGCTAGTACATCTGGAAACACCATATATTTT,CSASTSGNTIYF
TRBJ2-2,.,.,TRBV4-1,TGCGCCAGCAGCCAAGGCCTTTTTGGGTTCGCGAACACCGGGGAGCTGTTTTTT,CASSQGLFGFANTGELFF
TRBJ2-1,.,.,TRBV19,TGTGCCAGTAGTATAGACAGCTACAATGAGCAGTTCTTC,CASSIDSYNEQFF
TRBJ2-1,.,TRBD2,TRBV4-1,TGCGCCAGCAGCCAAGGACTAGCGCTAAGCTCCTACAATGAGCAGTTCTTC,CASSQGLALSSYNEQFF
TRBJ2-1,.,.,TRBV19,TGTGCCAGTAGTACTCAGCGCAGCTCCTACAATGAGCAGTTCTTC,CASSTQRSSYNEQFF
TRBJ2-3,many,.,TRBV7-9,TGTGCCAGCAGCCAAGGGCCTGGGGGCTCCCAGGGCGAAGATACGCAGTATTTT,CASSQGPGGSQGEDTQYF
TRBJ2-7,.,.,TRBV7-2,TGTGCCAGCAGCTTAAACGCCTACGAGCAGTACTTC,CASSLNAYEQYF
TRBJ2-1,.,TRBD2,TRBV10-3,TGTGCCATCAGCTACACTAGCGGGGGGGCGCTCGGGGCCAATGAGCAGTTCTTC,CAISYTSGGALGANEQFF
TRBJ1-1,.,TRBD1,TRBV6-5,TGTGCCAGCAGTAAGATGGACAGGGTGAACACTGAAGCTTTCTTT,CASSKMDRVNTEAFF
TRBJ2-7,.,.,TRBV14,TGTGCCAGCAGCCATCTAAACAGGGACCCCTACGAGCAGTACTTC,CASSHLNRDPYEQYF
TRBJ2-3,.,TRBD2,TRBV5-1,TGCGCCAGCAGCTCCCTGGGGACTAGCGGGGAGCACACAGATACGCAGTATTTT,CASSSLGTSGEHTDTQYF
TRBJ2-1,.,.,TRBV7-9,TGTGCCAGCAGCTCAGTTAGAGGGCCCTACAATGAGCAGTTCTTC,CASSSVRGPYNEQFF
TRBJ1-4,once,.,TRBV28,TGTGCCAGCACCCCCCGGCTGACAACCAATGAAAAACTGTTTTTT,CASTPRLTTNEKLFF
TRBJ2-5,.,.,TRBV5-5,TGTGCCAGCAGCTCTCTGTACCAAGAGACCCAGTACTTC,CASSSLYQETQYF
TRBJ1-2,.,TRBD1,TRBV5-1,TGCGCCAGCAGCTTGGAGGGACAGGCAGCGGGTGGCTACACCTTC,CASSLEGQAAGGYTF
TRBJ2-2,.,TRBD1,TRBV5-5,TGTGCCAGCAGCTTGCGGGACAGGGACACCGGGGAGCTGTTTTTT,CASSLRDRDTGELFF
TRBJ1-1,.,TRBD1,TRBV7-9,TGTGCCAGCAGCTTAGTTGATGTAGTACAGGGGGAACTGAACACTGAAGCTTTCTTT,CASSLVDVVQGELNTEAFF
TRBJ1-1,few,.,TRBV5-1,TGCGCCAGCATTCGGGGCACTGAAGCTTTCTTT,CASIRGTEAFF
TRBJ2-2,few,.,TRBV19,TGTGCCAGTAGTATTCTTCTGACCGGGGAGCTGTTTTTT,CASSILLTGELFF
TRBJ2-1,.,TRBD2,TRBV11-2,TGTGCCAGCAGCTCCGACGGAGCGGGGGCCCAGTTCTTC,CASSSDGAGAQFF
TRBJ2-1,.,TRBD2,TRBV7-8,TGTGCCAGCATCCCGTCCCTTCGCGGGGGACTCTACAATGAGCAGTTCTTC,CASIPSLRGGLYNEQFF
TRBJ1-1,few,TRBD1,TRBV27,TGTGCCAGCAAAATACAGGGGGCGATCACTGAAGCTTTCTTT,CASKIQGAITEAFF
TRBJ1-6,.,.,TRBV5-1,TGCGCCAGCAGCTTCTCGACCAGGGAGAATTCACCCCTCCACTTT,CASSFSTRENSPLHF
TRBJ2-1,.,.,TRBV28,TGTGCCAGCAGTTTGTGGGGTAATGAGCAGTTCTTC,CASSLWGNEQFF
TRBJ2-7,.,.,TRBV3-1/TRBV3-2,TGTGCCAGCAGCCCCAACAGTTACGTCGGGTACGAGCAGTACTTC,CASSPNSYVGYEQYF
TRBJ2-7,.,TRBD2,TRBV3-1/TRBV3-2,TGTGCCAGCAGCCAAGATGGTTGGACTAGCGGGGGGGCAGGCGAGCAGTACTTC,CASSQDGWTSGGAGEQYF
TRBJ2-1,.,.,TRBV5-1,TGCGCCAGCAGCTTGGAGGACTACAATGAGCAGTTCTTC,CASSLEDYNEQFF
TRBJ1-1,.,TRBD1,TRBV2,TGTGCCAGCAGTCACGCCGACAGGGGGAAGGGGAACACTGAAGCTTTCTTT,CASSHADRGKGNTEAFF
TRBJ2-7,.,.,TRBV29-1,TGCAGCGTTGAAGATCCGGGGGCGAGCAACGAGCAGTACTTC,CSVEDPGASNEQYF
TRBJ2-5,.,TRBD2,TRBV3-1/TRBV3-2,TGTGCCAGCAGCCCTAGCGGGGGGGCCCTGGAGACCCAGTACTTC,CASSPSGGALETQYF
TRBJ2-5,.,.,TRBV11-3,TGTGCCAGCAGCTTGGACGCTTTCCAAGAGACCCAGTACTTC,CASSLDAFQETQYF
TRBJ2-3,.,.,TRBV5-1,TGCGCCAGCAGCTTGGGGGGTTGGACAGATACGCAGTATTTT,CASSLGGWTDTQYF
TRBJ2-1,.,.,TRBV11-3,TGTGCCAGCAGTCCCGGACTATCCTACAATGAGCAGTTCTTC,CASSPGLSYNEQFF
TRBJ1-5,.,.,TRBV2,TGTGCCAGCAGTGATAGGGGACGGACTCAGCCCCAGCATTTT,CASSDRGRTQPQHF
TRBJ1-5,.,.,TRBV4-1,TGCGCCAGCAGCCTTCGGGACGGTTCCTTCCGAGATCAGCCCCAGCATTTT,CASSLRDGSFRDQPQHF
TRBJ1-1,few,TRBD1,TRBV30,TGTGCCTGGAGGGGGGACAGGAGGAACACTGAAGCTTTCTTT,CAWRGDRRNTEAFF
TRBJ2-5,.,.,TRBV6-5,TGTGCCAGCAGAATACAGGGGACTCTTTCCGAGACCCAGTACTTC,CASRIQGTLSETQYF
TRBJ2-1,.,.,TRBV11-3,TGTGCCAGCACCCTCAGAATAGCCTACAATGAGCAGTTCTTC,CASTLRIAYNEQFF
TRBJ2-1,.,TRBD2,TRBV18,TGTGCCAGCTCACAACTAGCGGGGGATGAGCAGTTCTTC,CASSQLAGDEQFF
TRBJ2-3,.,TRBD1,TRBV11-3,TGTGCCAGCAGCCCGACAGGGACCCCTGGAGATACGCAGTATTTT,CASSPTGTPGDTQYF
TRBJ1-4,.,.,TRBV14,TGTGCCAGCAGCCAAAGGGCAGTCCCTAATGAAAAACTGTTTTTT,CASSQRAVPNEKLFF
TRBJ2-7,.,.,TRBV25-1,TGTGCCAGCAGCAAGGAAAACCGAGACTACGAGCAGTACTTC,CASSKENRDYEQYF
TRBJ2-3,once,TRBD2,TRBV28,TGTGCCAGCAGTTTCGGGACTAGCGGGGGGAGCACAGATACGCAGTATTTT,CASSFGTSGGSTDTQYF
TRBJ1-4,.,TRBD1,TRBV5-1,TGCGCCAGCAGCTCATCCAGGGGGCAAGTGGCTAATGAAAAACTGTTTTTT,CASSSSRGQVANEKLFF